The next 24 T cell receptor beta chains were all read from a single sample in a study of blood T cells in healthy people across ages. Through a sample-barcoded 5' primer and a J-beta primer mix, a second PCR was run for about 6 to 12 cycles. TCRdb itself ran the 5' RACE reads through MiXCR, one entry per CDR3 protein. The table records approximately 1,100,000 distinct CDR3 sequences, roughly 45% of them present only once. The material sequenced was blood. These receptors all come from an older woman in good health.

This chain links TRBV24-1 with TRBJ2-7, with no clear D. This CDR3 has 15 amino acids. V shed 1 base and J shed 2 bases, with 11 bases lying between them. Germline lookup yields CDR1 KGHDR and CDR2 SFDVKD. DNA for the CDR3: TGTGCCACCAGTGATTTAGCCAGGATTACCTACGAGCAGTACTTC. It translates to CATSDLARITYEQYF.

This chain links TRBV28 with TRBJ1-5; D call uncertain. The CDR3 totals 13 residues. V lost 7 bases to trimming and J lost 4 bases, with 11 bases between them. Germline CDR1 MDHEN, CDR2 SYDVKM. The DNA for the CDR3 is TGTGCCAGCAACATGAGGGAGAATCAGCCCCAGCATTTT. This translates into CASNMRENQPQHF.

This clonotype is a singleton in its sample. V is TRBV27 and J is TRBJ2-3, with 10 bases identical to TRBD2. The CDR3 runs to 13 residues. The V and J ends lost 8 bases and 3 bases, in that order; junction bases with no gene match: 2. Looked up from germline, CDR1 is MNHEY and CDR2 is SMNVEV (reference sequence). The CDR3 protein is CASGTSETDTQYF. The CDR3 DNA follows: TGTGCCAGCGGGACTAGCGAAACAGATACGCAGTATTTT.

This clonotype has just a few counts. The J gene is TRBJ2-7, the V gene TRBV5-6, with D unclear. Germline CDR1 reads SGHDT; CDR2 reads YYEEEE. This CDR3 comprises 17 residues. V was trimmed by 1 base and J by 4 bases, leaving 21 bases between them. Here the CDR3 reads CASSLREMAWAYYEQYF. In DNA form, the CDR3 reads TGTGCCAGCAGCTTGAGGGAAATGGCGTGGGCCTATTACGAGCAGTACTTC.

In its sample, this clonotype was seen many times. The V gene is TRBV28, the J gene TRBJ2-1; the match to TRBD2 covers 9 bases. From germline, CDR1 is MDHEN and CDR2 SYDVKM. Trimming at V came to 4 bases and at J to 7 bases, leaving 11 bases not matched to a gene. The CDR3 length is 16 residues. CDR3 in DNA: TGTGCCAGCAGTTCAAGGAGAGCGGGAGGACGGAATGAGCAGTTCTTC. Translating gives CASSSRRAGGRNEQFF.

This clonotype has a count of ten or more. The V and J genes are TRBV18 and TRBJ2-1; perhaps D is TRBD1 or TRBD2 (6 bases each). The CDR3 is made up of 15 amino acids. V was pared by 3 bases and J by 5 bases, with 14 bases between. In germline, CDR1 is KGHSH, CDR2 LQKENI. This CDR3 reads CASSPSTRTDNEQFF. The CDR3 DNA is TGTGCCAGCTCACCTTCGACTAGGACAGACAATGAGCAGTTCTTC.

This rearrangement joins TRBV12-3 or TRBV12-4 to TRBJ2-1; D is tentatively TRBD1 or TRBD2 (6 bases each). V shed 4 bases and J shed 0 bases, with 10 bases lying between them. CDR3 length: 15 amino acids. The CDR3, as DNA: TGTGCCAGCAGTTCAGAGGGGGGCTCCTACAATGAGCAGTTCTTC. Protein sequence: CASSSEGGSYNEQFF.

This sequence joins TRBV27 and TRBJ2-2; D is unclear. The CDR3 extends over 12 amino acids. Germline CDR1 is MNHEY and CDR2 is SMNVEV (reference sequence). V was clipped by 6 bases and J by 6 bases, with 8 bases between them. The CDR3 nucleotides are TGTGCCAGCAGGCCCAGCGCCGGGGAGCTGTTTTTT. Translation: CASRPSAGELFF.

The V call is TRBV15, the J call TRBJ2-7; TRBD2 matches at 7 bases. CDR1 LNHNV and CDR2 YYDKDF come from the germline V gene (reference sequence). Trimming removed 1 base from V and 0 bases from J; junction bases left unmatched: 6. The CDR3 is 16 residues long. CDR3 bases: TGTGCCACCAGCAGAGTAGGTGCTAGCGGCTCCTACGAGCAGTACTTC. This codes for CATSRVGASGSYEQYF.

The chain joins TRBV11-2 to TRBJ2-5; tentative D call: TRBD2 (5 bases). The end of the DNA fits TRBJ2-1 better, so the J call may be wrong. CDR1 is SGHAT and CDR2 is FQNNGV in the germline V gene. The CDR3 runs 14 residues. CDR3 residues: CASSNIANQETQFF. The CDR3 bases are TGTGCCAGCAGCAACATAGCGAACCAAGAGACCCAGTTCTTC.

This clonotype has more than one count but fewer than ten. The chain carries TRBV25-1 and TRBJ2-5; D unclear. The CDR3 runs to 14 residues. Trimming removed 3 bases at V and 0 bases at J, with 8 bases between. CDR1 and CDR2 (germline): MGHDK, SYGVNS. CDR3 amino acids: CASSEFRNQETQYF. The CDR3 nucleotides are TGTGCCAGCAGTGAGTTCAGGAACCAAGAGACCCAGTACTTC.

The chain links TRBV25-1 to TRBJ1-2; TRBD1 might be the D (5 bases). Germline V gives CDR1 MGHDK, CDR2 SYGVNS. This CDR3 has 15 amino acids. Trimming cost V 3 bases and J 4 bases, with 15 bases left between them. CDR3 sequence: CASSDAGEGGYGYTF. DNA of the CDR3: TGTGCCAGCAGTGACGCGGGGGAGGGTGGCTATGGCTACACCTTC.

This chain connects TRBV5-5 to TRBJ2-4; possible D gene TRBD1, 6 bases. The J call could be wrong; TRBJ2-7 is a better fit for the DNA end. Germline CDR1 reads SGHKS; CDR2 reads YYEKEE (reference sequence). There are 15 residues in the CDR3. CDR3 in amino acids: CASSATGFSSYEQYF. The CDR3, as DNA: TGTGCCAGCAGCGCCACAGGGTTCAGCTCCTACGAGCAGTACTTC.

This sequence joins TRBV11-1 and TRBJ2-1, with 8 positions matching TRBD1. J gave up 9 bases and V 2 bases, and 9 bases lay outside the gene matches. The germline CDR1 and CDR2 sequences are SGHAT and FQDESV (reference sequence). This CDR3 has 15 amino acids. The DNA for the CDR3 is TGTGCCAGCAGCTTAAACCAACAGGGGGGCGGTGAGCAGTTCTTC. Translation gives CASSLNQQGGGEQFF.

Concerning this clonotype: Germline is not matched at one junction end, which may reflect a read error. The rearrangement uses TRBV20-1 and TRBJ1-4; D is unclear. Germline CDR1 and CDR2: DFQATT and SNEGSKA (reference sequence). The CDR3 is 13 residues long. In nucleotides, the CDR3 is TGCAGTGCTAGAGGGGCCACTAAAGAAAAACTGTTTTTT. Translation gives CSARGATKEKLFF.

The rearrangement uses TRBV5-1 and TRBJ2-3; D unclear. V shed 2 bases and J shed 1 base, with 14 bases lying between them. CDR1 is SGHRS, CDR2 YFSETQ, per germline. The CDR3 runs 16 residues. DNA for the CDR3: TGCGCCAGCAGCTTTGACGGGCCAGTAGGCACAGATACGCAGTATTTT. It translates to CASSFDGPVGTDTQYF.

This rearrangement joins TRBV2 to TRBJ2-3; TRBD2 might be the D (5 bases). CDR3 size: 12 residues. CDR1 is SNHLY and CDR2 is FYNNEI in the germline V gene. Trimming pared 6 bases from V and 7 bases from J, leaving 11 bases between. The CDR3 loop reads CASRGDPNTQYF. As DNA, the CDR3 is TGTGCCAGCAGGGGAGACCCGAATACGCAGTATTTT.

This chain connects TRBV5-1 to TRBJ2-3, with D uncertain. The CDR3 is made up of 15 amino acids. Germline CDR1 is SGHRS and CDR2 is YFSETQ. The V gene lost 1 base and the J gene lost 5 bases, with 14 bases spanning the gap. DNA of the CDR3: TGCGCCAGCAGCTTGTTTGCCGGTGGTGGAGATACGCAGTATTTT. Protein product: CASSLFAGGGDTQYF.

This clonotype came up many times. This chain uses TRBV2 with TRBJ2-3, with 8 bases aligning to TRBD2. V was pared by 11 bases and J by 3 bases, with 4 bases of the junction left unmatched. This CDR3 is 12 amino acids long. Germline V gives CDR1 SNHLY, CDR2 FYNNEI. CDR3 nucleotide sequence: TGTGCCGGAACTAGCGGAACAGATACGCAGTATTTT. Translating it yields CAGTSGTDTQYF.

This clonotype was found a few times. The genes are TRBV24-1 and TRBJ2-5; 10 bases match TRBD2. CDR1 is KGHDR and CDR2 is SFDVKD in the germline V gene. There are 16 residues in the CDR3. J gave up 1 base and V 3 bases, and 4 bases lay outside the gene matches. As DNA, the CDR3 is TGTGCCACCAGTGATCCGACTAGCGGGTTCCAAGAGACCCAGTACTTC. Its protein is CATSDPTSGFQETQYF.

The genes are TRBV10-3 and TRBJ2-1; TRBD2 matches 8 bases. The CDR3 covers 15 residues. The germline V gene has CDR1 ENHRY and CDR2 SYGVKD. The ends lost 2 bases at V and 2 bases at J; junction bases unmatched: 2. Here the CDR3 DNA reads TGTGCCATCAGTGAGCGGGGACTAGCCTACAATGAGCAGTTCTTC. As protein: CAISERGLAYNEQFF.

This clonotype occurred a few times. This chain joins TRBV20-1 and TRBJ2-5; D is perhaps TRBD1 or TRBD2 (5 bases each). The CDR3 contains 13 residues. From germline, CDR1 is DFQATT and CDR2 SNEGSKA (reference sequence). The germline V and J ends were trimmed by 0 bases and 7 bases, with 12 bases remaining between them. The CDR3 here is CSARDRGEGTQYF. The DNA for the CDR3 is TGCAGTGCTAGAGATCGAGGGGAAGGGACCCAGTACTTC.

The table lists this clonotype with a count of one. The chain has TRBV20-1 and TRBJ2-3; TRBD2 matches 13 bases. The germline CDR1 and CDR2 sequences are DFQATT and SNEGSKA (reference sequence). Trimming at V came to 4 bases and at J to 3 bases, leaving 13 bases not matched to a gene. The CDR3 length is 18 residues. The CDR3 nucleotides read TGCAGTGCTACAAGGACTAGCGGGAGTATTATGGGAACAGATACGCAGTATTTT. Translating gives CSATRTSGSIMGTDTQYF.

J is TRBJ2-7 and V is TRBV9; 8 bases align to TRBD1. Germline V gene sequence: CDR1 SGDLS, CDR2 YYNGEE. This CDR3 contains 15 residues. V lost 0 bases to trimming and J lost 7 bases; unmatched junction nucleotides: 9. CDR3 nucleotides: TGTGCCAGCAGCGTAGCGGGCAGGGGGCAGCAGGAGCAGTACTTC. This translates into CASSVAGRGQQEQYF.